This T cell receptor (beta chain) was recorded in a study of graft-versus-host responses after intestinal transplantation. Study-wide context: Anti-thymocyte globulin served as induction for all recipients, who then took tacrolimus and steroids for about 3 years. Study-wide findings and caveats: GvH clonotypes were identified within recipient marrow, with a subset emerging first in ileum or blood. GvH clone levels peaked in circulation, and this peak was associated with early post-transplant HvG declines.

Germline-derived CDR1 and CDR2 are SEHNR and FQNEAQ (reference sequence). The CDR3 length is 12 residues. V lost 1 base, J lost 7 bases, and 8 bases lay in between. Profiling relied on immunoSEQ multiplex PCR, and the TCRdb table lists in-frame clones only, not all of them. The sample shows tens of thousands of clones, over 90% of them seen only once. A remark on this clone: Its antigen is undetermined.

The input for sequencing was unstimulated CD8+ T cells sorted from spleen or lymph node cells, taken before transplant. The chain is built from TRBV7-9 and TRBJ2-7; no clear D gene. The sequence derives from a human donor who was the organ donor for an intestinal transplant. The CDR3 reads CASSLDYLEQYF. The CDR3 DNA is TGTGCCAGCAGCTTAGACTATTTGGAGCAGTACTTC.